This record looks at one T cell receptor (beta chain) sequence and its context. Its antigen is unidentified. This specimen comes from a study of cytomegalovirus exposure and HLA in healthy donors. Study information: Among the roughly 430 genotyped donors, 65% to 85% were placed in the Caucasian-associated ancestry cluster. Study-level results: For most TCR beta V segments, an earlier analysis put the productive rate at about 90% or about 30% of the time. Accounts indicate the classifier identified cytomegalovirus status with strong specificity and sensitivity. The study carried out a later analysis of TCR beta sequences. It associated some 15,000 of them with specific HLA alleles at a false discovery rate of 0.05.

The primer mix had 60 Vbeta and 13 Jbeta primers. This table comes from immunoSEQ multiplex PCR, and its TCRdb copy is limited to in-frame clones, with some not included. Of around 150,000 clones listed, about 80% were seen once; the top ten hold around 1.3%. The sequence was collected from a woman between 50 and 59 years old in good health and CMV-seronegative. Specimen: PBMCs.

The CDR3 DNA sequence: TGTGCCAGTAGTATTGACGACAGGGACCCCTCAATGAACACTGAAGCTTTCTTT. This encodes CASSIDDRDPSMNTEAFF. This rearrangement joins TRBV19 to TRBJ1-1; TRBD1 matches at 7 bases. This CDR3 contains 18 residues. The junction had 13 bases not matched to a gene; V was cut back by 3 bases and J by 0 bases. Germline assignment: CDR1 LNHDA and CDR2 SQIVND (reference sequence).